This TCR beta chain was captured by sequencing in a study of blood T cells in healthy people across ages. The CDR3 length is 17 residues. Trimming left V 0 bases short and J 0 bases short, with 15 bases between. Germline V lookup: CDR1 SGHRS, CDR2 YFSETQ. The second PCR ran 7 to 11 cycles with a sample-barcoded 5' primer and J-beta primers. TCRdb fed the 5' RACE reads into MiXCR, producing one record per CDR3 protein. The sample holds roughly 700,000 distinct CDR3 sequences, about 30% seen once. Notes on this clonotype: A much more abundant neighbour one base away suggests this may be a read error.

The receptor was isolated from a woman aged 80 or older in good health. The gene calls are TRBV5-1 and TRBJ1-2, with a possible D match to TRBD1 (6 bases). Material: blood. CDR3: CASSLALRTETNYGYTF. The CDR3 coding sequence is TGCGCCAGCAGCTTGGCCTTGCGGACAGAAACTAACTATGGCTACACCTTC.